The present TCR beta chain was sequenced within a study of T cell responses to AZD1222 COVID-19 vaccine. Study-level background: The study pooled second doses at about 4 or about 12 weeks. Findings of the study overall: Seropositive AZD1222 recipients at baseline numbered only 6 or 7. Donors were chiefly white British, with a greater number of females, and clonal diversity was perhaps underestimated.

Clones were sequenced by immunoSEQ multiplex PCR, and TCRdb holds only the in-frame ones, with some missing. The data contain roughly 100,000 clones, around 90% of them singletons. This CDR3 contains 13 residues. V was shortened by 3 bases and J by 9 bases, with 12 bases between the two germline ends. Germline V CDR1 and CDR2: KGHSH, LQKENI. As regards this clone: The antigen is not known.

The chain joins TRBV18 to TRBJ2-1; D unclear. This material consisted of peripheral blood, taken on day 0 of AZD1222 vaccination. The TCR was taken from an adult in good health. The CDR3 here is CASSPDSEAEQFF. DNA of the CDR3: TGTGCCAGCTCACCTGACTCCGAGGCTGAGCAGTTCTTC.